This T cell receptor (beta chain) was recorded in a study of Ad26.COV2.S vaccination and SARS-CoV-2 variants. As for the study in general: Of the COV1001 trial arms, the Ad26.COV2.S arm included the donor. Intramuscular Ad26.COV2.S doses were given once or twice, 56 days apart.

The treatment is: about 20 received Ad26.COV2.S at low or high dose, single or two shots; roughly 5 received placebo; per-sample allocation not given. Sampling was performed 63 days after the first vaccine or placebo injection. Profiling relied on immunoSEQ multiplex PCR, and the TCRdb table lists in-frame clones only, not all of them. The sample records some 640,000 clones, about 89% being singletons. Germline V gene lookup returns CDR1 SGHVS and CDR2 FNYEAQ. V lost 1 base and J lost 2, with 3 bases in between. The CDR3 is 14 residues long. The clonotype was recovered from a person between 18 and 60 years old who received the Ad26.COV2.S COVID-19 vaccine or a placebo. The source material was peripheral blood, sampled in a trial of Ad26.COV2.S vaccine versus placebo. The chain uses TRBV7-6 and TRBJ2-6; D call uncertain. Here the CDR3 DNA reads TGTGCCAGCAGCTTAGAACCTGGGGCCAACGTCCTGACTTTC. It yields the protein CASSLEPGANVLTF. The whole variable domain, remainder taken from reference TRBV7-6 and TRBJ2-6, is GAGVSQSPRYKVTKRGQDVALRCDPISGHVSLYWYRQALGQGPEFLTYFNYEAQQDKSGLPNDRFSAERPEGSISTLTIQRTEQRDSAMYRCASSLEPGANVLTFGAGSRLTVL.